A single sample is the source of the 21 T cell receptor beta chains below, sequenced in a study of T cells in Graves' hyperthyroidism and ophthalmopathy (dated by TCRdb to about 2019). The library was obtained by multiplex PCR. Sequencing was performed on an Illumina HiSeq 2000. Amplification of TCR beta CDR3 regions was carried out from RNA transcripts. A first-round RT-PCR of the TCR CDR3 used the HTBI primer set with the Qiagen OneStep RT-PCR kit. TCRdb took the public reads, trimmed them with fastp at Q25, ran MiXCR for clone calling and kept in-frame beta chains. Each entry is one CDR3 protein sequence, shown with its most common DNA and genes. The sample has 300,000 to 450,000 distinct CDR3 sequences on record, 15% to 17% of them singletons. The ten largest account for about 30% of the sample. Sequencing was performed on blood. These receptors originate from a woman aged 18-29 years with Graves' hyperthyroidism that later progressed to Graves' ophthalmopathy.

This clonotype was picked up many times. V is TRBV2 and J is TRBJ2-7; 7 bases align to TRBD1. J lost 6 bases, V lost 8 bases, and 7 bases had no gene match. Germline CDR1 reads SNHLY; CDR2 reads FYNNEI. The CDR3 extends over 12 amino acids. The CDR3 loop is CASPGQAGEQYF. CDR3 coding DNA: TGTGCCAGCCCTGGACAGGCTGGCGAGCAGTACTTC.

CDR3 in amino acids: CASSYKAGHGNTIYF. CDR3 nucleotides: TGTGCCAGCAGTTACAAGGCAGGGCATGGAAACACCATATATTTT. The V gene is TRBV6-6, the J gene TRBJ1-3, with D possibly TRBD1 on 5 matching bases. Trimming removed 2 bases at V and 3 bases at J, with 11 bases between. Germline V gives CDR1 MNHNY, CDR2 SVGAGI (reference sequence). The CDR3 is 15 residues long.

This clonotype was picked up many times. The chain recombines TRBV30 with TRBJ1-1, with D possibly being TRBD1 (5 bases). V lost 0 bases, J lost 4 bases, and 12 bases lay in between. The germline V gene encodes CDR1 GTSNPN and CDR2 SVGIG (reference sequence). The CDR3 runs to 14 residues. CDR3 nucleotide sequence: TGTGCCTGGAGTGTACTTATAAGGGGCACTGAAGCTTTCTTT. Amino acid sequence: CAWSVLIRGTEAFF.

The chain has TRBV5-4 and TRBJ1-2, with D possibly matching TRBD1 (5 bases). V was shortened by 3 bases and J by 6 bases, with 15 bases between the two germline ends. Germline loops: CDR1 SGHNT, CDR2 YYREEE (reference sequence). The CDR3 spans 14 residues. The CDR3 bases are TGTGCCAGCAGCTCCGTAGGGGAGGGGAATGGCTACACCTTC. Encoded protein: CASSSVGEGNGYTF.

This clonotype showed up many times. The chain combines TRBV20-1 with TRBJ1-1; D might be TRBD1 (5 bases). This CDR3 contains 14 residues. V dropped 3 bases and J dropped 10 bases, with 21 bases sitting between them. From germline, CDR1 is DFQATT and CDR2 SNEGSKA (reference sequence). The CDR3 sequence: CSARGLGPDPRAFF. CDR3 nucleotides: TGCAGTGCTAGGGGGCTAGGGCCGGACCCCAGAGCTTTCTTT.

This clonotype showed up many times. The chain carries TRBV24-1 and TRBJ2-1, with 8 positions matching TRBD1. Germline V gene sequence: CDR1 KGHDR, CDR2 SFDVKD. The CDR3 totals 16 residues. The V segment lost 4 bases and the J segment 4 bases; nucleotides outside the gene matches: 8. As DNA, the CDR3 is TGTGCCACCAGTGACCCGACAGGGGTCAATTACAATGAGCAGTTCTTC. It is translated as CATSDPTGVNYNEQFF.

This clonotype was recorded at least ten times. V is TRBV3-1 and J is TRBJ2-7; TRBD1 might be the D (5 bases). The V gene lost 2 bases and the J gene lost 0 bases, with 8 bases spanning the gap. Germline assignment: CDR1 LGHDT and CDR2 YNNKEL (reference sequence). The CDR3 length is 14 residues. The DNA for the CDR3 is TGTGCCAGCAGCCAATTCAGGGACTCCTACGAGCAGTACTTC. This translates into CASSQFRDSYEQYF.

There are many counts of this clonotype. CDR3 sequence: CASSSNRGPSYNEQFF. For the CDR3, the DNA is TGTGCCAGCAGCTCTAACAGGGGGCCCTCCTACAATGAGCAGTTCTTC. This rearrangement joins TRBV7-9 to TRBJ2-1; the match to TRBD1 covers 9 bases. The CDR3 is made up of 16 amino acids. Trimming cost V 4 bases and J 0 bases; bases outside gene matches: 4. Germline assignment: CDR1 SEHNR and CDR2 FQNEAQ (reference sequence). Drawing the rest from reference TRBV7-9 and TRBJ2-1, the complete variable domain is DTGVSQNPRHKITKRGQNVTFRCDPISEHNRLYWYRQTLGQGPEFLTYFQNEAQLEKSRLLSDRFSAERPKGSFSTLEIQRTEQGDSAMYLCASSSNRGPSYNEQFFGPGTRLTVL.

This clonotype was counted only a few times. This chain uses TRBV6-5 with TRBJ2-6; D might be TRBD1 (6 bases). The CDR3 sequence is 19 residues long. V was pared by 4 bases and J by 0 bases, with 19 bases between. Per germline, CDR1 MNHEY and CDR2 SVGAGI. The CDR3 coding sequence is TGTGCCAGCAGTTTATTCCCCGACAGGACACTCTCTGGGGCCAACGTCCTGACTTTC. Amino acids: CASSLFPDRTLSGANVLTF.

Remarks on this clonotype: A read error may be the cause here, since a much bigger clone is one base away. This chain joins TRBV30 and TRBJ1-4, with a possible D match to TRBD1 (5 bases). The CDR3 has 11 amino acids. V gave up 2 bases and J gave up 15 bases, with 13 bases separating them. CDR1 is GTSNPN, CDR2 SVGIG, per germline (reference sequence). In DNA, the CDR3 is TGTGCCTGGAGTACCGCGACAGTTGTGTTTTTT. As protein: CAWSTATVVFF.

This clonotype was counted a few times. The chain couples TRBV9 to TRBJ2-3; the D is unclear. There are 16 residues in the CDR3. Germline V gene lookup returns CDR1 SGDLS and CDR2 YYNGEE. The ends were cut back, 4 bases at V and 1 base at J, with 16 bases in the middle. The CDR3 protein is CASSPLLGFGTDTQYF. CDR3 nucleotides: TGTGCCAGCAGCCCCCTCTTAGGGTTCGGCACAGATACGCAGTATTTT.

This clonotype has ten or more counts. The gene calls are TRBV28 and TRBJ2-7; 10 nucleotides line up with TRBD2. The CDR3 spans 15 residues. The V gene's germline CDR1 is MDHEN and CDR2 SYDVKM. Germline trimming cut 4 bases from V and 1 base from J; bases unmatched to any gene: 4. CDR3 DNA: TGTGCCAGCAGTTACGCGACTAGCGGGTCCTACGAGCAGTACTTC. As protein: CASSYATSGSYEQYF.

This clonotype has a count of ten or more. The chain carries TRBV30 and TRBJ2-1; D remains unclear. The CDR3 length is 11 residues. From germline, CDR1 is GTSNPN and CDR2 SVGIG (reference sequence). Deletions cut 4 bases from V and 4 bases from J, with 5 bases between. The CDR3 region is CAWTEYNEQFF. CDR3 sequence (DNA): TGTGCCTGGACGGAGTACAATGAGCAGTTCTTC.

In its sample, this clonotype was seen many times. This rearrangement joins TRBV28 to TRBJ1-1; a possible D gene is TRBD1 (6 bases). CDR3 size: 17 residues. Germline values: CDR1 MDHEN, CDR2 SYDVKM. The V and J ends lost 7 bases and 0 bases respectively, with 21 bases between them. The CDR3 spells CASTPRRGQILNTEAFF. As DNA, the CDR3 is TGTGCCAGCACCCCCCGACGAGGACAGATCCTGAACACTGAAGCTTTCTTT.

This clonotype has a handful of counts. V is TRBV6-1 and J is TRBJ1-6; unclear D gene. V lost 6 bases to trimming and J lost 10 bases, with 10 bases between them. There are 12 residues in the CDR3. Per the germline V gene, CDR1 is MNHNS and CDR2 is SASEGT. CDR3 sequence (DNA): TGTGCCAGCAGCCGCCAAGGGTCACCCCTCCACTTT. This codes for CASSRQGSPLHF.

CDR3 sequence reads: CASSLAGLNYEQYF. CDR3 coding DNA: TGTGCCAGCAGCTTAGCGGGACTGAACTACGAGCAGTACTTC. This chain connects TRBV11-2 to TRBJ2-7; D might be TRBD2 (6 bases). CDR3 length: 14 residues. The ends were cut back, 1 base at V and 3 bases at J, with 10 bases in the middle. The germline CDR1 and CDR2 sequences are SGHAT and FQNNGV.

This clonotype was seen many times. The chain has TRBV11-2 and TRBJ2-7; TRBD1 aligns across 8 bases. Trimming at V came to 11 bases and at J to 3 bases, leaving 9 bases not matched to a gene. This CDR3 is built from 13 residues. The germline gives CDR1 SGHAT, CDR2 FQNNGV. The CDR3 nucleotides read TGTGCCGGACGGAAGACAGGGGACTACGAGCAGTACTTC. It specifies CAGRKTGDYEQYF.

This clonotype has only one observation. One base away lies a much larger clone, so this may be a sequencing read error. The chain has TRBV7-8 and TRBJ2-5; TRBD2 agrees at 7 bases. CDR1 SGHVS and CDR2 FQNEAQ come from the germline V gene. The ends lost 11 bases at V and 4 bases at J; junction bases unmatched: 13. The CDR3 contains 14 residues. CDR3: CAGRRGGRVETQYF. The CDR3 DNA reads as TGTGCCGGCCGGCGGGGAGGGAGGGTAGAGACCCAGTACTTC.

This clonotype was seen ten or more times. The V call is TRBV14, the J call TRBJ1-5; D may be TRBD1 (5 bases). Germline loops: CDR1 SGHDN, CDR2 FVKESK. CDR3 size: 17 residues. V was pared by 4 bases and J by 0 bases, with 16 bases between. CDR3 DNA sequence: TGTGCCAGCAGCCGGGAAGACAGTCAGTATAGCAATCAGCCCCAGCATTTT. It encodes CASSREDSQYSNQPQHF.

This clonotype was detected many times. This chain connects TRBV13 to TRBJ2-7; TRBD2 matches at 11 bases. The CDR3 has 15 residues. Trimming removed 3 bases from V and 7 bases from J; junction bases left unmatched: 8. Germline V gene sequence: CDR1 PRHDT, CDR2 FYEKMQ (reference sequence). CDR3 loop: CASSLTSGTLGEQYF. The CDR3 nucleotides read TGTGCCAGCAGCTTGACTAGCGGGACCTTGGGGGAGCAGTACTTC.

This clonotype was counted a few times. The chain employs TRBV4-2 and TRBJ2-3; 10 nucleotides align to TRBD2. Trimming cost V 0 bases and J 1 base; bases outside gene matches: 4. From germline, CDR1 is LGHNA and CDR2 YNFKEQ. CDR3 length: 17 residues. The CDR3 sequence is CASSQDPLAGGTDTQYF. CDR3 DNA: TGTGCCAGCAGCCAAGACCCCCTAGCGGGAGGCACAGATACGCAGTATTTT.